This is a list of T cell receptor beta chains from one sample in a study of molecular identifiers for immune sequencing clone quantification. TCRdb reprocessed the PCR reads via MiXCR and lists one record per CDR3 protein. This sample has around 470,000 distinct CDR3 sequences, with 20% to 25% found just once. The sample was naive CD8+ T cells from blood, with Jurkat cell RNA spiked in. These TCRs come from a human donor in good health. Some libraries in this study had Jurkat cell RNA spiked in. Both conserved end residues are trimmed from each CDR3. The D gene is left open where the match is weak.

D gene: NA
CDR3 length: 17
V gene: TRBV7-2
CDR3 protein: ASSFLSAPGVGEYNEQF

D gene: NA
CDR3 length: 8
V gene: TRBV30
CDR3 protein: ALLTGEPF

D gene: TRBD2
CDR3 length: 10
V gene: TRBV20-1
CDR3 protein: SGAGDTDTQY

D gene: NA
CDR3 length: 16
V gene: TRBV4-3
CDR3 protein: ASSQGGHFGLGSNEQF

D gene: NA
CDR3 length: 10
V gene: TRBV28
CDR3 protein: ASSYDSGELF

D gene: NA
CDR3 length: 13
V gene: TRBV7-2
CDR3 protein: ASSRKQGLSTEAF

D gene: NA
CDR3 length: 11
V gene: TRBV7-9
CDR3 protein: ASSLGLNYGYT

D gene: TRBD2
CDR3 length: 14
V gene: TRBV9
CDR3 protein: ASSTRTSGRAGELF

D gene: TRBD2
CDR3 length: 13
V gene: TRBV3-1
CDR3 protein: ASSPSGGAGETQY

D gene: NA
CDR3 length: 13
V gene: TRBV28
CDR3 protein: ASRADRSSYNEQF

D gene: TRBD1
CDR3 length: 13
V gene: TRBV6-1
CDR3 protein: ASSDEVGGADTQY

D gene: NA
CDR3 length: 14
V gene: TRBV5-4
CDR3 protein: ASSNPGLPSTDTQY

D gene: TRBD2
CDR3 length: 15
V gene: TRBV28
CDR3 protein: ASSLLAGRSSTDTQY

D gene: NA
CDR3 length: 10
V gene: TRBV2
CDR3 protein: ASSPGTRNWY

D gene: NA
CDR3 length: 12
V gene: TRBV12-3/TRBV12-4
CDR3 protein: ASSLKDRSETQY